This T cell receptor (beta chain) was captured in a study of T cells after yellow fever vaccination. From the 5' RACE reads, TCRdb called clonotypes with MiXCR, one entry per CDR3 protein. The table has 400,000 to 450,000 distinct CDR3 sequences, around 20% seen once; the top ten hold over 15%. Germline V CDR1 and CDR2: SEHNR, FQNEAQ (reference sequence). The CDR3 has 18 amino acids. Findings of the study overall: A small proportion of clonotypes was detected in both the CD4 and CD8 compartments.

Concerning this clonotype: The antigen remains unidentified. The junction does not match germline at one end; this may be a read error.

This clonotype originated in a man aged 18 to 29 who received the YFV17D yellow fever vaccine. The chain uses TRBV7-9 and TRBJ2-1, with a weak D call TRBD1 (5 bases). The source material was PBMCs, sampled before the yellow fever booster vaccination. The CDR3 DNA reads TGTTCCAGCACCCTCACGGCCGACAGTTCAGGCTCCTACAATGAGCAGTTCTTC. Amino acid sequence: CSSTLTADSSGSYNEQFF. The complete variable domain, with remaining parts taken from reference TRBV7-9 and TRBJ2-1, reads DTGVSQNPRHKITKRGQNVTFRCDPISEHNRLYWYRQTLGQGPEFLTYFQNEAQLEKSRLLSDRFSAERPKGSFSTLEIQRTEQGDSAMYLCSSTLTADSSGSYNEQFFGPGTRLTVL.